This T cell receptor (beta chain) appears in the sequencing data of a study of vaccination effects on CD4 cells after COVID-19 (dated by TCRdb to between 2021 and 2024). For the wider study: The ViraFEST assay stimulated PBMC with viral peptide pools and then used TCR sequencing to identify antigen-specific CD4+ T cell clonotypes by expansion. A few million PBMC per well were cultured in IMDM with around 5% human AB serum, roughly 10 IU/ml IL-2 and gentamicin, plus 10 ug/ml peptides. In both COVID-19 convalescent patients and infection-naive vaccine recipients, the study compared SARS-CoV-2 spike-specific CD4+ TCR repertoires from before mRNA vaccination with those from after it. Cultures from other donors in the study were sequenced using the Oncomine TCR Beta short-read assay on an Illumina iSeq 100. Post-vaccine samples across the study were collected a median of 72 days after the second dose, with a range of 14 to 241. Altogether, around ten COVID-19 convalescent patients and several SARS-CoV-2-naive healthy vaccine recipients made up the full study. Findings and caveats that apply to the study as a whole: Among healthy vaccine recipients, nearly all vaccine-induced clones were SARS-CoV-2 mono-reactive, and only 1 of 255 was cross-reactive with common cold coronaviruses. Clones induced by infection and clones induced by vaccination both contracted markedly at late timepoints after vaccination, which fits with T cell responses waning over time. Limitations of the study were the small number of convalescent patients and the absence of early post-infection timepoints.

Libraries were constructed by the immunoSEQ multiplex PCR assay. DNA from the cultured, isolated CD4+ T cells was subjected to TCR beta CDR3 sequencing. The published analysis was carried out like this. Non-productive TCR sequences were removed, reads were trimmed to the CDR3 region, and CDR3s of at least 7 amino acids were retained. The MANAFEST web app was used to pick out antigen-specific clonotypes by comparing their expansion in peptide wells with that in reference cultures. Positive clones required FDR<0.05 expansion versus reference and all other wells, odds ratio above 5, and frequency above 0.1% in two replicate wells. Clonotypes significantly expanded in SARS-CoV-2 spike wells and in at least one common cold coronavirus spike condition were defined as cross-reactive. Levenshtein distance calculated with the stringdist R package was used to assess CDR3 similarity, and unrooted trees were constructed with ape in R 3.6.1. The source is immuneACCESS, and TCRdb retained only in-frame sequences with V and J called. Part of the clones is not carried over; for the studies checked, unresolved V genes explain less than half of this, and the remainder is unexplained. That table supplies the V and J calls and clone size; D and trimming were determined from the DNA. A total of about 71,000 clones appear in this sample, around 85% of them only once. Over 2% of the sample goes to the ten largest clones.

Reading the germline V gene gives CDR1 MNHEY and CDR2 SVGEGT. A distance of 14 bases separates the germline ends of V and J, which lose 6 bases and 0 bases respectively. The CDR3 sequence holds 15 residues, the cysteine and phenylalanine included. Here the CDR3 DNA is all that survives: 45 bases in frame from base 1. After around 11 days of culture, CD4+ T cells were isolated with the EasySep CD4+ T cell isolation kit. Each participant received two doses of an mRNA SARS-CoV-2 vaccine, either BNT162b2 or mRNA-1273. Healthy vaccine recipients had no prior SARS-CoV-2 infection, confirmed by negative nucleocapsid antibodies before and after vaccination. On days 3 and 7, half of the culture medium was replaced with fresh IL-2-containing medium. Unless otherwise noted, each peptide stimulation condition was cultured in triplicate wells. PBMC were separated from whole blood using Ficoll-Paque Plus gradient centrifugation and were then either cryopreserved at -140C or used fresh. The QIAamp micro DNA kit was used to extract genomic DNA from the cultured CD4+ T cells.

Concerning this clone: Its antigen is currently not known. The record has no base qualities; no much larger clone is one base away.

The source material was CD4+ T cells from PBMCs cultured without peptide, sampled after COVID-19 vaccination. The chain was built from TRBV6-2 or TRBV6-3 and TRBJ1-1, and TRBD1 may be the D gene, going by 5 matching bases. This TCR was sampled from a human donor who received a COVID-19 vaccine. The DNA sequence reads TGTGCCAGCAGCCCTATGGGGACCCTGAACACTGAAGCTTTCTTT. Its translation is CASSPMGTLNTEAFF.